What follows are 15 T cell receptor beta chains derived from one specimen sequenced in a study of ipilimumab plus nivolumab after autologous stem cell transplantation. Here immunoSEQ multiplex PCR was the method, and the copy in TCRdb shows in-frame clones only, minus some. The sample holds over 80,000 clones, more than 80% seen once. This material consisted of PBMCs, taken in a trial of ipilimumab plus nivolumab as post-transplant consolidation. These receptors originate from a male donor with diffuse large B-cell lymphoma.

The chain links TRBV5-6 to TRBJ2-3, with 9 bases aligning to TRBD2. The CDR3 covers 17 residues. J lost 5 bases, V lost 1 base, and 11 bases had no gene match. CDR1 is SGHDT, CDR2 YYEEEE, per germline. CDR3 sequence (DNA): TGTGCCAGCAGCTTGTTGCGGGGGGGCCGGGGGAGAGATACGCAGTATTTT. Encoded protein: CASSLLRGGRGRDTQYF.

CDR3 loop: CASSQPGGTSDEKLFF. For the CDR3, the DNA is TGTGCCAGCAGCCAACCCGGCGGGACGTCCGATGAAAAACTGTTTTTT. The chain combines TRBV5-4 with TRBJ1-4, with D tentatively TRBD1 (5 bases). The ends were cut back, 4 bases at V and 6 bases at J, with 19 bases in the middle. The CDR3 consists of 16 residues. Germline V gene lookup returns CDR1 SGHNT and CDR2 YYREEE (reference sequence).

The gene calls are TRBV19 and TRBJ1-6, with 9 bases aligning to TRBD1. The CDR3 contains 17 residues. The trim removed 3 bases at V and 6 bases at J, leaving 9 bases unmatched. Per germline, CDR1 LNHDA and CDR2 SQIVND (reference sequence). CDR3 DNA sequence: TGTGCCAGTAGTATCGCGCGGGGGACAGGGATTAATTCACCCCTCCACTTT. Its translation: CASSIARGTGINSPLHF.

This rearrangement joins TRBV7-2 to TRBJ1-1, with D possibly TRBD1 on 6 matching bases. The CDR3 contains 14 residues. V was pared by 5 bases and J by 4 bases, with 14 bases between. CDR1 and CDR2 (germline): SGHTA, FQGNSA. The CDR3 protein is CASSRQALGTEAFF. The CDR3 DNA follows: TGTGCCAGCAGCCGACAGGCTCTGGGCACTGAAGCTTTCTTT.

The chain's CDR3 is CASSPFEGRASSYNSPLHF. In DNA, the CDR3 is TGTGCCAGTAGCCCTTTTGAGGGCAGGGCCAGCTCCTATAATTCACCCCTCCACTTT. This chain connects TRBV19 to TRBJ1-6; perhaps TRBD1 as D (5 bases). Germline CDR1 reads LNHDA; CDR2 reads SQIVND (reference sequence). The CDR3 consists of 19 residues. V shed 6 bases and J shed 0 bases, with 21 bases lying between them. The full variable domain, in which reference TRBV19 and TRBJ1-6 provide the parts outside the CDR3, is DGGITQSPKYLFRKEGQNVTLSCEQNLNHDAMYWYRQDPGQGLRLIYYSQIVNDFQKGDIAEGYSVSREKKESFPLTVTSAQKNPTAFYLCASSPFEGRASSYNSPLHFGNGTRLTVT.

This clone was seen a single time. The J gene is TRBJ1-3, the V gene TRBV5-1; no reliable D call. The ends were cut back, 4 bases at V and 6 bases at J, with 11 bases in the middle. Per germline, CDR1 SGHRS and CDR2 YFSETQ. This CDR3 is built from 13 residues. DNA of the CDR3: TGCGCCAGCAGCCTCAGTTTCGAAAACACCATATATTTT. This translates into CASSLSFENTIYF. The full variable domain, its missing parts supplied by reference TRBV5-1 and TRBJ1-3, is KAGVTQTPRYLIKTRGQQVTLSCSPISGHRSVSWYQQTPGQGLQFLFEYFSETQRNKGNFPGRFSGRQFSNSRSEMNVSTLELGDSALYLCASSLSFENTIYFGEGSWLTVV.

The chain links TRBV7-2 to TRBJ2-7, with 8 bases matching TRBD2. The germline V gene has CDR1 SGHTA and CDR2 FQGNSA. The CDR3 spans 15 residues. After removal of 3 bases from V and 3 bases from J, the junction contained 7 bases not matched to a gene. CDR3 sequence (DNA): TGTGCCAGCAGCTTCTTCGGGGGGGCCGTCTACGAGCAGTACTTC. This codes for CASSFFGGAVYEQYF.

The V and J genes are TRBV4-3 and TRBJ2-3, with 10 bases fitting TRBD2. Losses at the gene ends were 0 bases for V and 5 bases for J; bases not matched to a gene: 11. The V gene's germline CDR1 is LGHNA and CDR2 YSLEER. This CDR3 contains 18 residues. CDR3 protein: CASSQDFPERGGQDTQYF. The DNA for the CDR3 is TGCGCCAGCAGCCAAGATTTCCCGGAGCGGGGGGGCCAAGATACGCAGTATTTT.

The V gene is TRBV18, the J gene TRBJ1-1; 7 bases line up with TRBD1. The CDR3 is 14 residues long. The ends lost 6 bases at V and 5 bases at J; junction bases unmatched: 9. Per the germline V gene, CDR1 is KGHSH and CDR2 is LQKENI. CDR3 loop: CASSLTGERTEAFF. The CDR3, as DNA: TGTGCCAGCTCGCTAACAGGGGAGAGGACTGAAGCTTTCTTT. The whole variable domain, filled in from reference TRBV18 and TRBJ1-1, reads NAGVMQNPRHLVRRRGQEARLRCSPMKGHSHVYWYRQLPEEGLKFMVYLQKENIIDESGMPKERFSAEFPKEGPSILRIQQVVRGDSAAYFCASSLTGERTEAFFGQGTRLTVV.

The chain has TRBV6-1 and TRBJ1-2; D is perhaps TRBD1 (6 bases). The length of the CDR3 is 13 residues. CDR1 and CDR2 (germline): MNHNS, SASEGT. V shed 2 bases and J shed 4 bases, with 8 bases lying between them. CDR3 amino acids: CASSEQGTYGYTF. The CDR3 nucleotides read TGTGCCAGCAGTGAACAGGGGACCTATGGCTACACCTTC.

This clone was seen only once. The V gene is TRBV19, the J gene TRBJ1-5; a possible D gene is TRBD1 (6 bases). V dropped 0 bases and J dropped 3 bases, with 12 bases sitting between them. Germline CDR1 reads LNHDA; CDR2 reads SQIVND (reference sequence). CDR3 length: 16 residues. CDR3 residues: CASSIEAGVINQPQHF. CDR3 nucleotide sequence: TGTGCCAGTAGTATAGAGGCAGGGGTAATCAATCAGCCCCAGCATTTT.

CDR3 sequence: CASRDSGYPPYEQYF. CDR3 in DNA: TGTGCCAGCAGAGATTCAGGGTATCCCCCCTACGAGCAGTACTTC. The rearrangement joins TRBV27 to TRBJ2-5, with a possible D match to TRBD1 (5 bases). The J call may be faulty, since TRBJ2-7 better matches the DNA end. The germline V gene has CDR1 MNHEY and CDR2 SMNVEV (reference sequence). This CDR3 has 15 amino acids.

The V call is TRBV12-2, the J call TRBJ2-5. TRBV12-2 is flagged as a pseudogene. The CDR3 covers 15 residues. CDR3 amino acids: CASRPRTRYQETQYF. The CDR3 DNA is TGTGCAAGTCGTCCACGTACACGGTACCAAGAGACCCAGTACTTC.

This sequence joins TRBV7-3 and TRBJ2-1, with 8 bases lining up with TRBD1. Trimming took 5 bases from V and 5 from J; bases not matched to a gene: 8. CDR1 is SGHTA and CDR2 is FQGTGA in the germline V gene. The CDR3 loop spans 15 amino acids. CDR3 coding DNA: TGTGCCAGCAGCCCCGGGACAGGAAAGGACAATGAGCAGTTCTTC. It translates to CASSPGTGKDNEQFF.

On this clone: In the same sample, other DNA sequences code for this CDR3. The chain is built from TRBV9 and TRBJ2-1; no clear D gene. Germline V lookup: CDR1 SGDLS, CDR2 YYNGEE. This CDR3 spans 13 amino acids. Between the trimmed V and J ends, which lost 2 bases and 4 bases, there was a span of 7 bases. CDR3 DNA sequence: TGTGCCAGCAGCGTCGGTGAATACAATGAGCAGTTCTTC. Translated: CASSVGEYNEQFF.